Each of the 28 T cell receptor beta chains below was sequenced from the same sample in a study of blood T cell repertoires in COVID-19. TCRdb's copy holds only in-frame clones and misses some; the assay was immunoSEQ multiplex PCR. There are approximately 200,000 clones in the sample; more than 65% occur only once, and 3% to 3.5% lies in the top ten. The specimen was peripheral blood. The origin of the receptors is a young woman who had recovered from COVID-19.

V usage is TRBV2 and J usage is TRBJ2-1, with 8 bases fitting TRBD1. V lost 6 bases to trimming and J lost 13 bases; unmatched junction nucleotides: 17. Germline loops: CDR1 SNHLY, CDR2 FYNNEI. The CDR3 is made up of 15 amino acids. The CDR3 loop reads CASSSRQGLPSPQFF. DNA for the CDR3: TGTGCCAGCAGCTCACGACAGGGGCTCCCCTCGCCCCAGTTCTTC. Using reference TRBV2 and TRBJ2-1 for the parts outside the CDR3, the full variable domain is EPEVTQTPSHQVTQMGQEVILRCVPISNHLYFYWYRQILGQKVEFLVSFYNNEISEKSEIFDDQFSVERPDGSNFTLKIRSTKLEDSAMYFCASSSRQGLPSPQFFGPGTRLTVL.

The chain employs TRBV6-6 and TRBJ1-5; perhaps TRBD1 as D (5 bases). Germline values: CDR1 MNHNY, CDR2 SVGAGI (reference sequence). Trimming took 7 bases from V and 4 from J, leaving 14 bases between them. CDR3 size: 14 residues. CDR3 protein: CASTPQGRNQPQHF. In DNA, the CDR3 is TGTGCCAGCACCCCCCAGGGTCGAAATCAGCCCCAGCATTTT.

The V and J genes are TRBV7-7 and TRBJ2-2, with D possibly matching TRBD2 (7 bases). The V gene lost 2 bases and the J gene lost 7 bases, with 14 bases spanning the gap. Germline CDR1 SSHAT, CDR2 FNYEAQ (reference sequence). The CDR3 length is 15 residues. The CDR3 spells CASSLRGAQGGELFF. The CDR3 DNA reads as TGTGCCAGCAGCTTACGGGGGGCGCAGGGCGGGGAGCTGTTTTTT.

The chain joins TRBV21-1 to TRBJ1-4. TRBV21-1 is assigned pseudogene status. The CDR3 is 14 amino acids. The DNA of the CDR3 is TGTGCCAGCAGCAAAGGGGCGGGGGATGAAAAACTGTTTTTT. This translates into CASSKGAGDEKLFF.

V and J are TRBV4-1 and TRBJ2-7; D gene unclear. CDR1 MGHRA and CDR2 YSYEKL come from the germline V gene. V lost 0 bases, J lost 5 bases, and 11 bases lay in between. This CDR3 is 14 amino acids long. CDR3 region: CASSQDPTGDEQYF. The CDR3 coding sequence is TGCGCCAGCAGCCAAGATCCTACCGGTGACGAGCAGTACTTC.

CDR3 sequence: CASSFLSHNSPLHF. Here the CDR3 DNA reads TGTGCCAGCAGTTTTCTCAGTCATAATTCACCCCTCCACTTT. The chain couples TRBV28 to TRBJ1-6; D is ambiguous. Looked up from germline, CDR1 is MDHEN and CDR2 is SYDVKM. This CDR3 comprises 14 residues. The V end was cut by 3 bases, the J end by 5 bases, with 8 bases between.

The chain couples TRBV3-1 (or the pseudogene TRBV3-2) to TRBJ2-5; 8 nucleotides match TRBD2. Unmatched junction bases numbered 7, after V lost 5 bases and J lost 5 bases. CDR3 length: 14 residues. Germline values: CDR1 LGHDT, CDR2 YNNKEL (reference sequence). The CDR3 region is CASSSRGLEETQYF. CDR3 bases: TGTGCCAGCAGCTCACGGGGACTAGAGGAGACCCAGTACTTC.

The CDR3 coding sequence is TGTGCCAGTAGTATAGATACCTCGACTAAGATCTACGAGCAGTACTTC. Translated: CASSIDTSTKIYEQYF. The rearrangement uses TRBV19 and TRBJ2-7, with D possibly being TRBD2 (5 bases). CDR3 length: 16 residues. V shed 0 bases and J shed 3 bases, with 15 bases lying between them. CDR1 is LNHDA, CDR2 SQIVND, per germline (reference sequence). Complete variable domain (other parts from reference TRBV19 and TRBJ2-7): DGGITQSPKYLFRKEGQNVTLSCEQNLNHDAMYWYRQDPGQGLRLIYYSQIVNDFQKGDIAEGYSVSREKKESFPLTVTSAQKNPTAFYLCASSIDTSTKIYEQYFGPGTRLTVT.

The chain joins TRBV28 to TRBJ2-2; D is uncertain. Looked up from germline, CDR1 is MDHEN and CDR2 is SYDVKM. This CDR3 spans 14 amino acids. Trimming removed 5 bases at V and 6 bases at J, with 13 bases between. CDR3 nucleotides: TGTGCCAGCAGTGTCACAGAGTGGGCCGGGGAGCTGTTTTTT. Protein: CASSVTEWAGELFF.

The chain joins TRBV20-1 to TRBJ1-2; D may be TRBD1 (6 bases). Trimming stripped 5 bases from V and 7 bases from J, with 11 bases between. Germline V gene sequence: CDR1 DFQATT, CDR2 SNEGSKA (reference sequence). The CDR3 consists of 11 residues. CDR3 nucleotides: TGCAGTGCTCAGGGGTTGGCTGGCTACACCTTC. Protein sequence: CSAQGLAGYTF.

V is TRBV18 and J is TRBJ2-1, with a tentative D call TRBD1 (6 bases). Per the germline V gene, CDR1 is KGHSH and CDR2 is LQKENI. V was clipped by 2 bases and J by 5 bases, with 16 bases between them. The CDR3 loop spans 16 amino acids. The CDR3 spells CASSPALITGNNEQFF. The CDR3 DNA reads TGTGCCAGCTCACCAGCCCTAATTACAGGGAACAATGAGCAGTTCTTC. Drawing the rest from reference TRBV18 and TRBJ2-1, the complete variable domain is NAGVMQNPRHLVRRRGQEARLRCSPMKGHSHVYWYRQLPEEGLKFMVYLQKENIIDESGMPKERFSAEFPKEGPSILRIQQVVRGDSAAYFCASSPALITGNNEQFFGPGTRLTVL.

V is TRBV6-5 and J is TRBJ1-4; D ambiguous. This CDR3 region has 13 residues. Germline values: CDR1 MNHEY, CDR2 SVGAGI. Deletions cut 6 bases from V and 3 bases from J, with 8 bases between. CDR3 bases: TGTGCCAGCAGGGAGGTCGCTAATGAAAAACTGTTTTTT. Its protein is CASREVANEKLFF.

This clone was detected only a few times. Other DNA sequences in this specimen translate into the identical CDR3. The chain carries TRBV12-3 or TRBV12-4 and TRBJ1-1, with 7 bases lining up with TRBD1. The ends lost 6 bases at V and 3 bases at J; junction bases unmatched: 4. The CDR3 is made up of 13 amino acids. The CDR3 reads CASSLTGDTEAFF. CDR3 DNA: TGTGCCAGCAGCCTAACAGGGGACACTGAAGCTTTCTTT.

The chain uses TRBV9 and TRBJ2-7; D perhaps matches TRBD2 (5 bases). This CDR3 is built from 14 residues. Looked up from germline, CDR1 is SGDLS and CDR2 is YYNGEE. With 0 bases removed from V and 1 base from J, the gap between germline ends came to 8 bases. The CDR3 DNA reads TGTGCCAGCAGCGTAGAGGAGCGGTCCTACGAGCAGTACTTC. Its protein is CASSVEERSYEQYF.

V is TRBV24-1 and J is TRBJ2-3; TRBD2 agrees at 12 bases. The CDR3 length is 15 residues. CDR1 is KGHDR, CDR2 SFDVKD, per germline. Trimming removed 4 bases from V and 5 bases from J; junction bases left unmatched: 3. The CDR3 nucleotides are TGTGCCACCAGTGAGACTAGCGGGAGTGGAGATACGCAGTATTTT. It yields the protein CATSETSGSGDTQYF.

For the CDR3, the DNA is TGTGCCAGCAGTTTCCGACAGGGCGCGCAGTATTTT. Amino acids: CASSFRQGAQYF. The rearrangement joins TRBV27 to TRBJ2-3, with TRBD1 identical over 7 bases. This CDR3 is built from 12 residues. The germline CDR1 and CDR2 sequences are MNHEY and SMNVEV (reference sequence). V lost 3 bases, J lost 10 bases, and 4 bases stayed unmatched.

This clone was observed a few times. The V call is TRBV6-1, the J call TRBJ2-7; 10 bases map to TRBD1. Trimming cost V 1 base and J 3 bases; bases outside gene matches: 0. CDR1 is MNHNS and CDR2 is SASEGT in the germline V gene. This CDR3 has 14 amino acids. CDR3 amino acids: CASSEGTGGYEQYF. The CDR3 DNA sequence: TGTGCCAGCAGTGAAGGGACAGGGGGCTACGAGCAGTACTTC.

CDR3 residues: CATSRRVSAYEQYF. As DNA, the CDR3 is TGTGCCACCAGCCGCAGGGTATCGGCCTACGAGCAGTACTTC. The J gene is TRBJ2-7, the V gene TRBV15; weak D call: TRBD1 (5 bases). V was cut by 5 bases and J by 2 bases, with 13 bases left in between. Per the germline V gene, CDR1 is LNHNV and CDR2 is YYDKDF (reference sequence). CDR3 length: 14 amino acids.

CDR3 sequence (DNA): TGTGCCAGCAGTTTTCTAGGAGATGGCAATCAGCCCCAGCATTTT. Its translation: CASSFLGDGNQPQHF. V and J are TRBV28 and TRBJ1-5, with D hard to call. The CDR3 totals 15 residues. CDR1 and CDR2 (germline): MDHEN, SYDVKM. Between the trimmed V and J ends, which lost 3 bases and 2 bases, there was a span of 11 bases.

The rearrangement links TRBV30 to TRBJ2-7; 8 bases are shared with TRBD2. Germline loops: CDR1 GTSNPN, CDR2 SVGIG (reference sequence). This CDR3 is 13 amino acids long. J was trimmed by 4 bases and V by 5 bases; bases with no gene match: 7. The CDR3 DNA follows: TGTGCCTGGGGAAGCGGGAGCCGGTACGAGCAGTACTTC. Translation gives CAWGSGSRYEQYF.

The chain links TRBV6-5 to TRBJ1-1; D remains ambiguous. Trimming cost V 7 bases and J 4 bases, with 19 bases left between them. This CDR3 contains 15 residues. Germline loops: CDR1 MNHEY, CDR2 SVGAGI. The CDR3 is CASTFGSSRGTEAFF. CDR3 sequence (DNA): TGTGCCAGCACCTTCGGGTCGAGCCGGGGCACTGAAGCTTTCTTT.

The J gene is TRBJ1-3, the V gene TRBV5-1; TRBD1 might be the D (6 bases). The CDR3 covers 17 residues. Germline V lookup: CDR1 SGHRS, CDR2 YFSETQ. V lost 4 bases and J 0 bases, leaving 17 bases between the germline ends. The CDR3 region has the DNA TGCGCCAGCAGCCCGACAGGAACAGGGAGCTCTGGAAACACCATATATTTT. This encodes CASSPTGTGSSGNTIYF.

The gene calls are TRBV9 and TRBJ2-7; TRBD1 aligns across 10 bases. The CDR3 has 12 amino acids. CDR1 is SGDLS, CDR2 YYNGEE, per germline. The J segment lost 7 bases and the V segment lost 5 bases, leaving 3 bases of the junction unmatched. The CDR3 DNA reads TGTGCCAGCAGTGGGACAGGGGAAGAGCAGTACTTC. Amino acids: CASSGTGEEQYF. Based on the CDR3 plus reference TRBV9 and TRBJ2-7, the full variable domain is DSGVTQTPKHLITATGQRVTLRCSPRSGDLSVYWYQQSLDQGLQFLIQYYNGEERAKGNILERFSAQQFPDLHSELNLSSLELGDSALYFCASSGTGEEQYFGPGTRLTVT.

The chain carries TRBV28 and TRBJ2-1; TRBD1 agrees at 10 bases. Germline values: CDR1 MDHEN, CDR2 SYDVKM. The CDR3 is 15 residues long. V dropped 7 bases and J dropped 9; count of bases not matched to a gene: 12. Here the CDR3 DNA reads TGTGCCAGCACGGGGGGGGACAGGGGCAGCAGTGAGCAGTTCTTC. Translating it yields CASTGGDRGSSEQFF.

J is TRBJ2-7 and V is TRBV30; 11 positions agree with TRBD1. This CDR3 region has 13 residues. J gave up 5 bases and V 8 bases, and 8 bases lay outside the gene matches. Germline CDR1 reads GTSNPN; CDR2 reads SVGIG (reference sequence). CDR3 sequence: CAGLGTGGNEQYF. As DNA, the CDR3 is TGTGCCGGTTTGGGGACAGGGGGAAACGAGCAGTACTTC.

This clone occurred a few times. At one of its ends the junction is not consistent with the germline gene, which may arise from a read error. The chain links TRBV28 to TRBJ1-6; TRBD1 might be the D (6 bases). From germline, CDR1 is MDHEN and CDR2 SYDVKM. The CDR3 totals 13 residues. In DNA, the CDR3 is TGTGCCAGCAGCCCTGGACAGCCTTTTTTGACCCTTTTT. Its protein product is CASSPGQPFLTLF.

There are a few counts of this clone. The rearrangement uses TRBV4-1 and TRBJ2-2; D is unresolved. Germline lookup yields CDR1 MGHRA and CDR2 YSYEKL. Deletions cut 1 base from V and 3 bases from J, with 9 bases between. The CDR3 contains 15 residues. CDR3 bases: TGCGCCAGCAGCCAAGGACCCGGGTACACCGGGGAGCTGTTTTTT. Translation: CASSQGPGYTGELFF.

The chain is built from TRBV7-9 and TRBJ2-7; 11 nucleotides align to TRBD1. CDR1 and CDR2 from the germline V gene are SEHNR and FQNEAQ (reference sequence). The V and J ends lost 3 bases and 5 bases, in that order; junction bases with no gene match: 6. The CDR3 length is 15 residues. The DNA for the CDR3 is TGTGCCAGCAGCTTGTCGCGGACAGGGGGCAACGAGCAGTACTTC. Translated, it gives CASSLSRTGGNEQYF.